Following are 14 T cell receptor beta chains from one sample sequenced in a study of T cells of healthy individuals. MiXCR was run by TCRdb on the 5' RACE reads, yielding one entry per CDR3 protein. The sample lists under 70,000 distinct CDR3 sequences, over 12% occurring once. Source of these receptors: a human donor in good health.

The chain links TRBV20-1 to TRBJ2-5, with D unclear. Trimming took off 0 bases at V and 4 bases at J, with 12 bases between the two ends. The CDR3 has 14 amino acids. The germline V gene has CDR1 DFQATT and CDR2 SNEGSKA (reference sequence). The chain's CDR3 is CSARDFGSPETQYF. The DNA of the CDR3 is TGCAGTGCTAGAGATTTCGGTAGCCCAGAGACCCAGTACTTC.

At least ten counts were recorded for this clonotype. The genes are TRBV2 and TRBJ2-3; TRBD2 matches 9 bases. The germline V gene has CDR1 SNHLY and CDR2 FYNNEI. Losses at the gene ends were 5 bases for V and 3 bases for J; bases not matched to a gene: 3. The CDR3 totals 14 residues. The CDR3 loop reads CASSLAGATDTQYF. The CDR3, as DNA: TGTGCCAGCAGTTTAGCGGGAGCGACAGATACGCAGTATTTT.

The CDR3 reads CASSLNIGQGMNEQYF. The CDR3 DNA reads TGTGCCAGCAGTTTAAATATAGGACAGGGTATGAACGAGCAGTACTTC. V is TRBV12-3 or TRBV12-4 and J is TRBJ2-7; TRBD1 aligns across 8 bases. CDR3 size: 16 residues. Losses at the gene ends were 2 bases for V and 5 bases for J; bases not matched to a gene: 11.

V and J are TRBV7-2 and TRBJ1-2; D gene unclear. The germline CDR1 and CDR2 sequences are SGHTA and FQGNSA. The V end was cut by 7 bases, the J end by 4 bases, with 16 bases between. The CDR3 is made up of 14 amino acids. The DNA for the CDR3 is TGTGCCAGCACCCCTGAGTTGGTGTCCTATGGCTACACCTTC. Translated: CASTPELVSYGYTF.

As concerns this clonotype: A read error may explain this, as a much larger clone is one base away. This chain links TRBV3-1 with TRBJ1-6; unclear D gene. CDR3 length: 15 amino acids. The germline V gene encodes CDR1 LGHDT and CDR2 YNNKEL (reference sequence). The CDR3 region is CASSQQSSYNSPPHF. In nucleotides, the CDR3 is TGTGCCAGCAGCCAACAGAGCTCCTATAATTCACCCCCCCACTTT.

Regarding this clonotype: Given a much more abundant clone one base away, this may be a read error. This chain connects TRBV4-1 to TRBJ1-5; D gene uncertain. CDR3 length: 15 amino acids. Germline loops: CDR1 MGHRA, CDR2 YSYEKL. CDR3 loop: CASSQTDMGNQHQHF. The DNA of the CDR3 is TGCGCCAGCAGCCAAACCGACATGGGCAATCAGCACCAGCATTTT.

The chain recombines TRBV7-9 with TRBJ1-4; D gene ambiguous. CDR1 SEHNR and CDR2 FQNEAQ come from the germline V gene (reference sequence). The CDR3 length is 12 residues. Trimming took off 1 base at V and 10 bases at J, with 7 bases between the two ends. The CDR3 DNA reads TGTGCCAGCAGCTTAGACAGCCGAAAACTGTTTTTT. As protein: CASSLDSRKLFF.

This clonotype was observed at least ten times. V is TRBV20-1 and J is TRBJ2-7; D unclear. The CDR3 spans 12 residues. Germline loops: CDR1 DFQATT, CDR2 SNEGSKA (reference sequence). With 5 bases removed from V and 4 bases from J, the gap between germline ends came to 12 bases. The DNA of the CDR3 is TGCAGTGCTCATAAGGCTCCTTACGAGCAGTACTTC. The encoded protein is CSAHKAPYEQYF.

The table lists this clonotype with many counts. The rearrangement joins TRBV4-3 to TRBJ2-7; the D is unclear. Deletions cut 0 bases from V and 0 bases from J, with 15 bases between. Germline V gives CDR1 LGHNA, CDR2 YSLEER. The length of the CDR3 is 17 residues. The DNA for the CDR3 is TGCGCCAGCAGCCAAGAGGCCAAGACGTTTATCTCCTACGAGCAGTACTTC. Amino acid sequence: CASSQEAKTFISYEQYF.

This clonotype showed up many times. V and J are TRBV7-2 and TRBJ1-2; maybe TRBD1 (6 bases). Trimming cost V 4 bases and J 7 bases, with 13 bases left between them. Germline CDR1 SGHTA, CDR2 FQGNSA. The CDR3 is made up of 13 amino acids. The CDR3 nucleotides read TGTGCCAGCAGCTCGCGGACAGTAGCTGGCTACACCTTC. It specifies CASSSRTVAGYTF.

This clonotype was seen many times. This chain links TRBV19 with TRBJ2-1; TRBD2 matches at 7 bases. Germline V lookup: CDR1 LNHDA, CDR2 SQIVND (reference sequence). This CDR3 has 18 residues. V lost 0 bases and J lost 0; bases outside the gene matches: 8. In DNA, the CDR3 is TGTGCCAGTAGTATAGATATACGGCGGGGGACCTCCTACAATGAGCAGTTCTTC. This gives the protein CASSIDIRRGTSYNEQFF.

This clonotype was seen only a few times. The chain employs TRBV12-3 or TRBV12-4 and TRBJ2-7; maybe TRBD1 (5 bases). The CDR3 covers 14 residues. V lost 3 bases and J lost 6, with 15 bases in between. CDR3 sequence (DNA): TGTGCCAGCAGTTTTTCAGGCAGGGTGAGCGAGCAGTACTTC. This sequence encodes CASSFSGRVSEQYF.

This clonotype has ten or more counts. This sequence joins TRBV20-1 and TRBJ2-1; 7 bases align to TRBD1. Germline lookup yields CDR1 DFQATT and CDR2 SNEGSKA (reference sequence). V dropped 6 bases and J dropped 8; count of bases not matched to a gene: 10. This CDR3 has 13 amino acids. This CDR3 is CSAEEQGFDEQFF. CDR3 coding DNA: TGCAGTGCCGAGGAACAGGGGTTTGATGAGCAGTTCTTC.

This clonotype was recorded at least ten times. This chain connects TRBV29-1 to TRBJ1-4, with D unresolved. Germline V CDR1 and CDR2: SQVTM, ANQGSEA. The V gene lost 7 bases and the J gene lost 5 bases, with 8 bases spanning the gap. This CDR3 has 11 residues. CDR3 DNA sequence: TGCAGCGGGACGGTAAATGAAAAACTGTTTTTT. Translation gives CSGTVNEKLFF.